These T cell receptor beta chains were read from a single sample in a study of molecular identifiers for immune sequencing clone quantification. Via MiXCR, TCRdb re-called the PCR reads, giving one row per CDR3 protein. The sample includes 85,000 to 100,000 distinct CDR3 sequences, roughly a fifth of them seen just once. The sequencing input was naive CD8+ T cells from blood, with Jurkat cell RNA spiked in. The receptors were sampled from a human donor in good health. Some libraries in this study had Jurkat cell RNA spiked in. CDR3s include the opening cysteine and the closing phenylalanine or tryptophan. The D gene is left open where the match is weak. Clone size is not always given. Where it is, it says once, few, many or a class for expanded clones.

v_gene: TRBV6-2/TRBV6-3
j_gene: TRBJ2-1
len: 12
d_gene: NA
abundance: few
CDR3nt: TGTGCCAGCAGTTACTTAGGGGTTGAGCAGTTCTTC
CDR3aa: CASSYLGVEQFF

v_gene: TRBV6-6
j_gene: TRBJ2-4
len: 15
d_gene: NA
abundance: few
CDR3nt: TGTGCCAGCAGCCCAGCCCGGCCTGGAGGAGACATTCAGTACTTC
CDR3aa: CASSPARPGGDIQYF

v_gene: TRBV19
j_gene: TRBJ2-1
len: 13
d_gene: NA
abundance: NA
CDR3nt: TGTGCCAGTAGTTGGGATGACTACAATGAGCAGTTCTTC
CDR3aa: CASSWDDYNEQFF

v_gene: TRBV7-6
j_gene: TRBJ2-3
len: 14
d_gene: NA
abundance: many
CDR3nt: TGTGCCAGCAGCTTAGGACCAACCACAGATACGCAGTATTTT
CDR3aa: CASSLGPTTDTQYF

v_gene: TRBV7-9
j_gene: TRBJ2-7
len: 15
d_gene: TRBD2
abundance: many
CDR3nt: TGTGCCAGCAGCGGGCTAGCGGGAGCTAGTTACGAGCAGTACTTC
CDR3aa: CASSGLAGASYEQYF

v_gene: TRBV19
j_gene: TRBJ1-1
len: 15
d_gene: NA
abundance: many
CDR3nt: TGTGCCAGTAGTATCATGGACCCTATGAACACTGAAGCTTTCTTT
CDR3aa: CASSIMDPMNTEAFF

v_gene: TRBV6-5
j_gene: TRBJ2-5
len: 18
d_gene: NA
abundance: many
CDR3nt: TGTGCCAGCAGTTACTCGGCTCCAACGTCCGCGGGGCAAGAGACCCAGTACTTC
CDR3aa: CASSYSAPTSAGQETQYF

v_gene: TRBV9
j_gene: TRBJ2-3
len: 15
d_gene: TRBD1
abundance: few
CDR3nt: TGTGCCAGCAGCGGCCGGACAGGGGAGGCCGATACGCAGTATTTT
CDR3aa: CASSGRTGEADTQYF

v_gene: TRBV14
j_gene: TRBJ2-1
len: 14
d_gene: NA
abundance: many
CDR3nt: TGTGCCAGCAGCCAAGAACGGAGTGTTGGTGAGCAGTTCTTC
CDR3aa: CASSQERSVGEQFF

v_gene: TRBV20-1
j_gene: TRBJ1-2
len: 14
d_gene: NA
abundance: NA
CDR3nt: TGCAGTGCTAGAGATTTTTCAGTGATGGATGGCTACACCTTC
CDR3aa: CSARDFSVMDGYTF

v_gene: TRBV4-1
j_gene: TRBJ2-1
len: 15
d_gene: TRBD2
abundance: few
CDR3nt: TGCGCCAGCAGCCAAGTGACTAGCGGGAGCAATGAGCAGTTCTTC
CDR3aa: CASSQVTSGSNEQFF

v_gene: TRBV27
j_gene: TRBJ2-7
len: 14
d_gene: TRBD2
abundance: NA
CDR3nt: TGTGCCAGCACCCACACCGGGGGGGGCACGGGGCAGTACTTC
CDR3aa: CASTHTGGGTGQYF

v_gene: TRBV3-1
j_gene: TRBJ2-4
len: 16
d_gene: NA
abundance: NA
CDR3nt: TGTGCCAGCAGCCACAACGGGGGCTTAGCCAAAAACATTCAGTACTTC
CDR3aa: CASSHNGGLAKNIQYF

v_gene: TRBV7-9
j_gene: TRBJ1-1
len: 14
d_gene: NA
abundance: NA
CDR3nt: TGTGCCAGCAGCTTAGTAGAGGTCGGCACTGAAGCTTTCTTT
CDR3aa: CASSLVEVGTEAFF

v_gene: TRBV29-1
j_gene: TRBJ2-7
len: 13
d_gene: TRBD1
abundance: many
CDR3nt: TGCAGCGTTGTGGGACAGCCCTCCTACGAGCAGTACTTC
CDR3aa: CSVVGQPSYEQYF

v_gene: TRBV12-3/TRBV12-4
j_gene: TRBJ2-2
len: 14
d_gene: NA
abundance: many
CDR3nt: TGTGCCAGCACCCTGACAGAGGACACCGGGGAGCTGTTTTTT
CDR3aa: CASTLTEDTGELFF

v_gene: TRBV19
j_gene: TRBJ2-3
len: 14
d_gene: NA
abundance: few
CDR3nt: TGTGCCAGTAGTATAGAACCCACCACAGATACGCAGTATTTT
CDR3aa: CASSIEPTTDTQYF

v_gene: TRBV27
j_gene: TRBJ2-7
len: 14
d_gene: NA
abundance: NA
CDR3nt: TGTGCCAGCAGTTTATCGGACGGGCCCTACGAGCAGTACTTC
CDR3aa: CASSLSDGPYEQYF

v_gene: TRBV5-6
j_gene: TRBJ2-7
len: 12
d_gene: NA
abundance: NA
CDR3nt: TGTGCCAGCAGCTTGGCAGGGCTCGAGCGGTACTTC
CDR3aa: CASSLAGLERYF

v_gene: TRBV12-3/TRBV12-4
j_gene: TRBJ2-3
len: 15
d_gene: NA
abundance: many
CDR3nt: TGTGCCAGCAGTTTCGGGGACTCAGACACAGATACGCAGTATTTT
CDR3aa: CASSFGDSDTDTQYF

v_gene: TRBV20-1
j_gene: TRBJ2-3
len: 17
d_gene: TRBD2
abundance: many
CDR3nt: TGCAGTGCTAGGGGACTAGCGGGGGGGCTTGGCGCAGATACGCAGTATTTT
CDR3aa: CSARGLAGGLGADTQYF

v_gene: TRBV11-3
j_gene: TRBJ2-1
len: 14
d_gene: TRBD2
abundance: NA
CDR3nt: TGTGCCATCACAAGCGGGACCGCCTTGGATGAGCAGTTCTTC
CDR3aa: CAITSGTALDEQFF

v_gene: TRBV6-2/TRBV6-3
j_gene: TRBJ1-5
len: 15
d_gene: NA
abundance: NA
CDR3nt: TGTGCCAGCAGTTTTTCCTGGGGAAGCAATCGGCCCCAGCATTTT
CDR3aa: CASSFSWGSNRPQHF

v_gene: TRBV6-2/TRBV6-3
j_gene: TRBJ2-7
len: 13
d_gene: NA
abundance: many
CDR3nt: TGTGCCAGCAGTTACTCAGGGTTCGGCGAGCAGTACTTC
CDR3aa: CASSYSGFGEQYF